This T cell receptor (beta chain) was captured by sequencing in a study of T cell responses to AZD1222 COVID-19 vaccine. Study results and limitations: Most donors were white British and more were female, and clonal diversity was possibly underestimated. Vaccine-related CD4 TCRs covered spike, predominating at 160-218 and 743-854.

For this clone: Its antigen remains unidentified.

Germline lookup yields CDR1 MDHEN and CDR2 SYDVKM. V lost 5 bases and J 4 bases, leaving 27 bases between the germline ends. This CDR3 region has 18 residues. Libraries were prepared by immunoSEQ multiplex PCR; TCRdb keeps only in-frame clonotypes and omits some of them. The sample contains around 140,000 clones, approximately 93% of which appear only once. This clonotype originated in an adult who had recovered from COVID-19. Sample: peripheral blood, taken after recovery from COVID-19. The chain links TRBV28 to TRBJ2-7; D may be TRBD2 (6 bases). The CDR3 region is CASSPPGTRDSREYEQYF. The CDR3 DNA reads TGTGCCAGCAGTCCGCCAGGGACCCGGGACTCCCGTGAGTACGAGCAGTACTTC.